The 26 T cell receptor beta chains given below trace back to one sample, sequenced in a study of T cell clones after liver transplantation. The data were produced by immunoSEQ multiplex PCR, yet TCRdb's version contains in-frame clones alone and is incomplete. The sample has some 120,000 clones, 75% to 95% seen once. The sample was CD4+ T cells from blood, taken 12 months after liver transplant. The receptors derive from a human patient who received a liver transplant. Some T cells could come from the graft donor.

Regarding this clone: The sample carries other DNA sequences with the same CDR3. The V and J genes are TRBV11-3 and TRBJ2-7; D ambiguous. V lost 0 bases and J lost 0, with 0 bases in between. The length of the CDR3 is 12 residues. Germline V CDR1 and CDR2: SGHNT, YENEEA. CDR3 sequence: CASSLDSYEQYF. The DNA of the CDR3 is TGTGCCAGCAGCTTAGACTCCTACGAGCAGTACTTC. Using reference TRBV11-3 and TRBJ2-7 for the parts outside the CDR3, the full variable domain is EAGVVQSPRYKIIEKKQPVAFWCNPISGHNTLYWYLQNLGQGPELLIRYENEEAVDDSQLPKDRFSAERLKGVDSTLKIQPAELGDSAVYLCASSLDSYEQYFGPGTRLTVT.

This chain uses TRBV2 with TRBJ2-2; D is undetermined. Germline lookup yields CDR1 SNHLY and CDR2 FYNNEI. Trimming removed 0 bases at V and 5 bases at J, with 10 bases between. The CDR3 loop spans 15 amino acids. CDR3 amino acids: CASSEAVGRTGELFF. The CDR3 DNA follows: TGTGCCAGCAGTGAAGCGGTTGGTAGGACCGGGGAGCTGTTTTTT.

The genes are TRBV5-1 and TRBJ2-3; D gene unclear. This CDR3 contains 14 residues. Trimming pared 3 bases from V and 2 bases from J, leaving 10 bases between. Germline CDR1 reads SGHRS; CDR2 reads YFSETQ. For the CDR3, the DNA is TGCGCCAGCAGCTCGACGGACCTCACAGATACGCAGTATTTT. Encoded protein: CASSSTDLTDTQYF. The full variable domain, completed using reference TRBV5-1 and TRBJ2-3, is KAGVTQTPRYLIKTRGQQVTLSCSPISGHRSVSWYQQTPGQGLQFLFEYFSETQRNKGNFPGRFSGRQFSNSRSEMNVSTLELGDSALYLCASSSTDLTDTQYFGPGTRLTVL.

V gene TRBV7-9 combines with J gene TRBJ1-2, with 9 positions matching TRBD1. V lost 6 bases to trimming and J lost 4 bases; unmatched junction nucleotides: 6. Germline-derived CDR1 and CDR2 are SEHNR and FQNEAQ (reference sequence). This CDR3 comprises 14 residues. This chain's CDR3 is CASSPGTGTYGYTF. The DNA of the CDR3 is TGTGCCAGCAGTCCCGGGACAGGGACCTATGGCTACACCTTC.

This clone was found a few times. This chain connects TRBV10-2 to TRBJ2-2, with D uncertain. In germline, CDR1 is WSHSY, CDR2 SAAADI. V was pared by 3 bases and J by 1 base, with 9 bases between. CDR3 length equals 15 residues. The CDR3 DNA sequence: TGCGCCAGCAGTGATGGGTGGGAGAACACCGGGGAGCTGTTTTTT. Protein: CASSDGWENTGELFF.

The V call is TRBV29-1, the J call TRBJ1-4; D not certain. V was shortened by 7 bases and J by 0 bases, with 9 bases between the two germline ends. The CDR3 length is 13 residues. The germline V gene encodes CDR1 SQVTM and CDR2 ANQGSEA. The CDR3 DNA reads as TGCAGCGCAAAGTCTGCAACTAATGAAAAACTGTTTTTT. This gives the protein CSAKSATNEKLFF.

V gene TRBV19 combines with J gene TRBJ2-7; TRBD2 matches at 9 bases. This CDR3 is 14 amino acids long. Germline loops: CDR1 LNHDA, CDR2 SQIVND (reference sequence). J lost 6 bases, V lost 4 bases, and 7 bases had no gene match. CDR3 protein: CASSSGRAYSEQYF. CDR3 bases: TGTGCCAGTAGTAGCGGGAGGGCCTACTCCGAGCAGTACTTC.

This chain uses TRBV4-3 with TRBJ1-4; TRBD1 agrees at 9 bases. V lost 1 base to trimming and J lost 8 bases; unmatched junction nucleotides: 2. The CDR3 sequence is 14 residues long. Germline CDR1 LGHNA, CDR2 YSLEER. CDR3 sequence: CASSQGGTGEKLFF. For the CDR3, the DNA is TGCGCCAGCAGCCAAGGGGGGACAGGGGAAAAACTGTTTTTT.

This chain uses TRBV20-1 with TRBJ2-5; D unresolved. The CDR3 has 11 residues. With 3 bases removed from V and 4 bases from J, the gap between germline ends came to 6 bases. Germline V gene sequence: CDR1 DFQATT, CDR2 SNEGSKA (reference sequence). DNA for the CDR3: TGCAGTGCTAGCGGAGTAGAGACCCAGTACTTC. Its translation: CSASGVETQYF.

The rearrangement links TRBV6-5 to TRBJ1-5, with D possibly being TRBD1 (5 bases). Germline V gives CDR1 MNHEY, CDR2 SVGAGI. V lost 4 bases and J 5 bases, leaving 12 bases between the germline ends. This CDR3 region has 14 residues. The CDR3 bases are TGTGCCAGCAGTTCTACGGGGGGGGATCAGCCCCAGCATTTT. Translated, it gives CASSSTGGDQPQHF.

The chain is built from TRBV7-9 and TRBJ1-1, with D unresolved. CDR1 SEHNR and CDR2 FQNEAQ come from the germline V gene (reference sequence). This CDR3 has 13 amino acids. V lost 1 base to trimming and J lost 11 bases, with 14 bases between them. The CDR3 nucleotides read TGTGCCAGCAGCTTAGAGGTCAGTTTACAGGCTTTCTTT. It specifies CASSLEVSLQAFF.

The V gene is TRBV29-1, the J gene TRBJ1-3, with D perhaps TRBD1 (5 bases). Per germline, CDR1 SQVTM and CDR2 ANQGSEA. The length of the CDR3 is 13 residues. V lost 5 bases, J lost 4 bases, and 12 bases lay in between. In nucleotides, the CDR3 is TGCAGCGTTCTAGGGGAAGGAGGAAACACCATATATTTT. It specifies CSVLGEGGNTIYF.

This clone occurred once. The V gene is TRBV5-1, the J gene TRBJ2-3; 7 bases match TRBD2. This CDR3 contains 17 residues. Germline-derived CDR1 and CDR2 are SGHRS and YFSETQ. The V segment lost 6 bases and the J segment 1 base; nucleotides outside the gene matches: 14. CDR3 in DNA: TGCGCCAGCATGATAAAGCGTCTGGGAGGGGGCACAGATACGCAGTATTTT. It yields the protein CASMIKRLGGGTDTQYF.

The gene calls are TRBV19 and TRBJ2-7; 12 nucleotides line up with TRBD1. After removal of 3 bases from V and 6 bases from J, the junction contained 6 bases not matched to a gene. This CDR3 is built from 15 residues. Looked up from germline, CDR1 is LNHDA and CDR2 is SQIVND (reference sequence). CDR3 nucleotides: TGTGCCAGTAGTATTGGCGGGACAGGGGGCGCCGAGCAGTACTTC. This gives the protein CASSIGGTGGAEQYF.

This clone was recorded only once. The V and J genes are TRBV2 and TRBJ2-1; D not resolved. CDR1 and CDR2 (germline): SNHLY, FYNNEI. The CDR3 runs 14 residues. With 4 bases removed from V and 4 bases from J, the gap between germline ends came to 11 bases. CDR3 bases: TGTGCCAGCAGTGCCTATAGAGATTACAATGAGCAGTTCTTC. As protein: CASSAYRDYNEQFF.

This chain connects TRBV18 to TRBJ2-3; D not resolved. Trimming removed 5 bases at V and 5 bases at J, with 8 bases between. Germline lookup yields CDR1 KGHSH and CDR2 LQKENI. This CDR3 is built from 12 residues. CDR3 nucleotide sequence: TGTGCCAGCTCAATTAAGGGAGATACGCAGTATTTT. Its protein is CASSIKGDTQYF.

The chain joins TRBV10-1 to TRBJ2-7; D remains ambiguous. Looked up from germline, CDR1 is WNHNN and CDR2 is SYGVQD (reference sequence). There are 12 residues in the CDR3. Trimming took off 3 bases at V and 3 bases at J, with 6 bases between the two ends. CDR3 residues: CASSDSHYEQYF. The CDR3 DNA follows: TGCGCCAGCAGTGACTCTCACTACGAGCAGTACTTC.

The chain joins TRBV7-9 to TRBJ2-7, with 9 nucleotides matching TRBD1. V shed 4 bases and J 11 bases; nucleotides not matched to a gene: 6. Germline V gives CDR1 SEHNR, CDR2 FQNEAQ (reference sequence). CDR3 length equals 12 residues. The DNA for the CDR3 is TGTGCCAGCAGCTCAACAGGGGGCTGGGAGTACTTC. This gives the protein CASSSTGGWEYF.

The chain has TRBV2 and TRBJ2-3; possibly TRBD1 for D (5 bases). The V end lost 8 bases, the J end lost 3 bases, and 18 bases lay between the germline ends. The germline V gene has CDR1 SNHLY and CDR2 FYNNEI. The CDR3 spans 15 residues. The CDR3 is CASSRQGGSTDTQYF. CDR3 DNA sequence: TGTGCCAGCTCTAGGCAGGGCGGTTCGACAGATACGCAGTATTTT.

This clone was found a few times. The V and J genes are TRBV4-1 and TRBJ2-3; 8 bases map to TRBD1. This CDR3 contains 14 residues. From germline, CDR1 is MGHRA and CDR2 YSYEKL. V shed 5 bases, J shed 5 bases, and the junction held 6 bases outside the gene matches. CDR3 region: CASSGRQGRDTQYF. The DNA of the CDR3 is TGCGCCAGCAGCGGCCGACAGGGGAGAGATACGCAGTATTTT.

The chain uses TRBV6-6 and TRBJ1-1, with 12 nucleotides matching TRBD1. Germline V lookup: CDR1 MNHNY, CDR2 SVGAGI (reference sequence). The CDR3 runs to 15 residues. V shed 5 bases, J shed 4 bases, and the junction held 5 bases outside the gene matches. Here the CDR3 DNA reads TGTGCCAGCAGTAATTGGGACAGGGGGCTCACTGAAGCTTTCTTT. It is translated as CASSNWDRGLTEAFF.

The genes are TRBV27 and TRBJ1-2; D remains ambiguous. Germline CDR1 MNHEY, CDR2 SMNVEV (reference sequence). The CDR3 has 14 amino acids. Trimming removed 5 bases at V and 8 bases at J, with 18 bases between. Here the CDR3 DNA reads TGTGCCAGCAGTCTAAAAATCACTAGTAGAGGCTACACCTTC. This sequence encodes CASSLKITSRGYTF.

In DNA form, the CDR3 reads TGTGCCAGTAGTATTTGGACAGGCCGGGGGGACAATGAGCAGTTCTTC. Protein sequence: CASSIWTGRGDNEQFF. This chain uses TRBV19 with TRBJ2-1; the D call may be TRBD1 or TRBD2 (7 bases each). Trimming removed 3 bases from V and 5 bases from J, with 17 bases in between. The CDR3 length is 16 residues. Germline-derived CDR1 and CDR2 are LNHDA and SQIVND (reference sequence). Full variable domain (outside the CDR3, taken from reference TRBV19 and TRBJ2-1): DGGITQSPKYLFRKEGQNVTLSCEQNLNHDAMYWYRQDPGQGLRLIYYSQIVNDFQKGDIAEGYSVSREKKESFPLTVTSAQKNPTAFYLCASSIWTGRGDNEQFFGPGTRLTVL.

CDR3 in DNA: TGTGCCAGTACTGACAGGGTCATAGCTTTCTTT. As protein: CASTDRVIAFF. This rearrangement joins TRBV28 to TRBJ1-1; 7 bases agree with TRBD1. This CDR3 comprises 11 residues. The germline gives CDR1 MDHEN, CDR2 SYDVKM. The V gene end was trimmed by 9 bases and the J gene end by 10 bases; junction bases not matched to a gene: 8.

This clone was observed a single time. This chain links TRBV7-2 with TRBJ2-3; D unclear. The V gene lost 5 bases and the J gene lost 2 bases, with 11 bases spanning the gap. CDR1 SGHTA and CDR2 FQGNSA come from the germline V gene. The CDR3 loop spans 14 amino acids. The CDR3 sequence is CASSALPDTDTQYF. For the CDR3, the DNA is TGTGCCAGCAGCGCCCTGCCCGACACAGATACGCAGTATTTT.

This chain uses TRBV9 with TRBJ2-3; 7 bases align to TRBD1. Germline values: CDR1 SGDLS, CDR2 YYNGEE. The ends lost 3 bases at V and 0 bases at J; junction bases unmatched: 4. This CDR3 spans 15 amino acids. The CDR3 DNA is TGTGCCAGCAGCGCGAGACAGGGCAGCACAGATACGCAGTATTTT. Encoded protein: CASSARQGSTDTQYF.